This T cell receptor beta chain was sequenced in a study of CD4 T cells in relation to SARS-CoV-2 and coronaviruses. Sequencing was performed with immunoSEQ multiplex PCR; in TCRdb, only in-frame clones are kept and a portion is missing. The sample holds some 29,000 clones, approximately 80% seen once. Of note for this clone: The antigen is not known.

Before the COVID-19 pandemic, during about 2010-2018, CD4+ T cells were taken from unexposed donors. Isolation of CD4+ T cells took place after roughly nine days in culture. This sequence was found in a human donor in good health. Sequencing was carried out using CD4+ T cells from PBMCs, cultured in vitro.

The CDR3 protein is CAISESVGADTQYF. The CDR3 coding sequence is TGTGCCATCAGTGAGTCGGTGGGAGCAGATACGCAGTATTTT. The V and J genes are TRBV10-3 and TRBJ2-3; tentative D call: TRBD2 (5 bases). Germline V gene data show CDR1 as ENHRY and CDR2 as SYGVKD. The CDR3 runs to 14 residues. V was cut by 0 bases and J by 4 bases, with 8 bases left in between.